The rows below give T cell receptor beta chains drawn from one sample of a study of T cells in Graves' hyperthyroidism and ophthalmopathy. TCRdb itself ran the multiplex PCR reads through MiXCR, one entry per CDR3 protein. Counted here are about 700,000 distinct CDR3 sequences, 14% occurring once; the ten biggest clones make up around 9.6%. Sequenced material: blood. These receptors were taken from a woman aged 18-30 years with Graves' hyperthyroidism. CDR3s include the opening cysteine and the closing phenylalanine or tryptophan. Fields, in order: D gene, V gene, clone size, J gene, CDR3 DNA, CDR3 protein. A D gene is named only where the DNA matches it firmly. The size entry is marked missing in some rows and otherwise reads once, few, many or a size class.

d_gene: -
v_gene: TRBV28
abundance: many
j_gene: TRBJ2-7
CDR3nt: TGTGCCAGCAGTCCTCGGGCGGGTACTTGGGATACTACTCACGAGCAGTACTTC
CDR3aa: CASSPRAGTWDTTHEQYF

d_gene: -
v_gene: TRBV25-1
abundance: -
j_gene: TRBJ1-6
CDR3nt: TGTGCCAGCAGAGCGACTAAAACAGGGAACTCCTATAATTCACCCCTCCACTTT
CDR3aa: CASRATKTGNSYNSPLHF

d_gene: TRBD2
v_gene: TRBV29-1
abundance: -
j_gene: TRBJ2-1
CDR3nt: TGCAGCGTTGAAGGGGTTCCCGGAACTAGCGGGGCTTCCTACAATGAGCAGTTCTTC
CDR3aa: CSVEGVPGTSGASYNEQFF

d_gene: -
v_gene: TRBV6-1
abundance: -
j_gene: TRBJ2-1
CDR3nt: TGTGCCAGCAGTACACAAACCAGCTACACTCAAAATGAGCAGTTCTTC
CDR3aa: CASSTQTSYTQNEQFF

d_gene: TRBD1
v_gene: TRBV27
abundance: few
j_gene: TRBJ1-2
CDR3nt: TGTGCCAGCAGGGCGACAGGGGCCAGTTATGGCTACACCTTC
CDR3aa: CASRATGASYGYTF

d_gene: TRBD1
v_gene: TRBV30
abundance: many
j_gene: TRBJ2-7
CDR3nt: TGTGCCTGGAGTGGTCGCAGGGGGTACTACGAGCAGTACTTC
CDR3aa: CAWSGRRGYYEQYF

d_gene: -
v_gene: TRBV5-1
abundance: many
j_gene: TRBJ2-2
CDR3nt: TGCGCCAGCAGCTTGGTCGTGGCCGGGGAGCTGTTTTTT
CDR3aa: CASSLVVAGELFF

d_gene: -
v_gene: TRBV3-1
abundance: -
j_gene: TRBJ2-2
CDR3nt: TGTGCCAGCAGCCAAGAAATGCCTAGCGACACCGGGGAGCTGTTTTTT
CDR3aa: CASSQEMPSDTGELFF

d_gene: -
v_gene: TRBV20-1
abundance: few
j_gene: TRBJ1-5
CDR3nt: TGCAGTGCTTTGAACAGGTATAGCAATCAGCCCCAGCATTTT
CDR3aa: CSALNRYSNQPQHF

d_gene: -
v_gene: TRBV7-2
abundance: few
j_gene: TRBJ2-1
CDR3nt: TGTGCCAGCAGCTTTACGGCAGCTTCCAATGAGCAGTTCTTC
CDR3aa: CASSFTAASNEQFF

d_gene: -
v_gene: TRBV5-1
abundance: many
j_gene: TRBJ2-7
CDR3nt: TGCGCCAGCAGAAGGGACTCGGGTTACGAGCAGTACTTC
CDR3aa: CASRRDSGYEQYF

d_gene: -
v_gene: TRBV6-2/TRBV6-3
abundance: many
j_gene: TRBJ2-7
CDR3nt: TGTGCCACAGGGTTTCGGACAGCCAAAGCCTACGAGCAGTACTTC
CDR3aa: CATGFRTAKAYEQYF

d_gene: -
v_gene: TRBV7-9
abundance: few
j_gene: TRBJ1-2
CDR3nt: TGTGCCAGCGGGAGCTCGGCCCTTCCGTCCTATGGCTACACCTTC
CDR3aa: CASGSSALPSYGYTF

d_gene: TRBD1
v_gene: TRBV19
abundance: once
j_gene: TRBJ2-7
CDR3nt: TGTGCCAGTCCCAGCCCAGGGGGCCAATACTACGAGCAGTACTTC
CDR3aa: CASPSPGGQYYEQYF

d_gene: -
v_gene: TRBV20-1
abundance: few
j_gene: TRBJ1-2
CDR3nt: TGCAGTGCTATAAGGGCCGGGCGGTCGGGCTATGGCTACACCTTC
CDR3aa: CSAIRAGRSGYGYTF

d_gene: TRBD2
v_gene: TRBV7-9
abundance: many
j_gene: TRBJ2-7
CDR3nt: TGTGCCAGCAGCTCCGATAGCGGGACATTGAAGGTCTACGAGCAGTACTTC
CDR3aa: CASSSDSGTLKVYEQYF

d_gene: -
v_gene: TRBV10-1
abundance: -
j_gene: TRBJ2-3
CDR3nt: TGCGCCAGCAGTGAGTCGATGGATACGCAGTATTTT
CDR3aa: CASSESMDTQYF

d_gene: -
v_gene: TRBV6-2/TRBV6-3
abundance: many
j_gene: TRBJ2-5
CDR3nt: TGTGCCAGCACTCGTGAGAATTGGGAAGAGACCCAGTACTTC
CDR3aa: CASTRENWEETQYF

d_gene: -
v_gene: TRBV3-1
abundance: -
j_gene: TRBJ2-4
CDR3nt: TGTGCCAGCAGCCAAGATCTCGATGGTGGTACCAAAAACATTCAGTACTTC
CDR3aa: CASSQDLDGGTKNIQYF

d_gene: TRBD2
v_gene: TRBV2
abundance: many
j_gene: TRBJ2-1
CDR3nt: TGTGCCAGCAGCCGTCGGACTAGCGGGGATTACAATGAGCAGTTCTTC
CDR3aa: CASSRRTSGDYNEQFF

d_gene: -
v_gene: TRBV18
abundance: many
j_gene: TRBJ2-7
CDR3nt: TGTGCCAGCTCACTGGCCTCGCGGGACGAGCAGTACTTC
CDR3aa: CASSLASRDEQYF

d_gene: -
v_gene: TRBV27
abundance: many
j_gene: TRBJ1-1
CDR3nt: TGTGCCAGCAGATATGGGGGGGGGAACACTGAAGCTTTCTTT
CDR3aa: CASRYGGGNTEAFF

d_gene: -
v_gene: TRBV12-3/TRBV12-4
abundance: few
j_gene: TRBJ2-1
CDR3nt: TGTGCCAGCAGTTTTCGGGGTTTTGGTGAGCAGTTCTTC
CDR3aa: CASSFRGFGEQFF

d_gene: -
v_gene: TRBV6-5
abundance: few
j_gene: TRBJ2-3
CDR3nt: TGTGCCACGAGGGACACAAACACAGATACGCAGTATTTT
CDR3aa: CATRDTNTDTQYF

d_gene: TRBD1
v_gene: TRBV28
abundance: many
j_gene: TRBJ1-2
CDR3nt: TGTGCCAGCAGGCAGGGGGCGTTGATGGGCTACACCTTC
CDR3aa: CASRQGALMGYTF

d_gene: TRBD2
v_gene: TRBV11-2
abundance: many
j_gene: TRBJ2-7
CDR3nt: TGTGCCAGCAGCTCCACTAGCGGGAATATATACTACGAGCAGTACTTC
CDR3aa: CASSSTSGNIYYEQYF

d_gene: -
v_gene: TRBV3-1
abundance: many
j_gene: TRBJ2-7
CDR3nt: TGTGCCAGCAGCTCCTACTCCTACGAGCAGTACTTC
CDR3aa: CASSSYSYEQYF

d_gene: -
v_gene: TRBV2
abundance: -
j_gene: TRBJ2-5
CDR3nt: TGTGCCAGCAGTGATGGCAGGCCAATAGAAGAGACCCAGTACTTC
CDR3aa: CASSDGRPIEETQYF

d_gene: -
v_gene: TRBV30
abundance: many
j_gene: TRBJ2-7
CDR3nt: TGTGCCTGGAGTGTACTCGGGGGCCGGGAGCAGTACTTC
CDR3aa: CAWSVLGGREQYF

d_gene: -
v_gene: TRBV20-1
abundance: many
j_gene: TRBJ1-1
CDR3nt: TGCAGTGCTAGAGATCCCCGCCGGGGTACTGAAGCTTTCTTT
CDR3aa: CSARDPRRGTEAFF

d_gene: -
v_gene: TRBV5-1
abundance: few
j_gene: TRBJ1-1
CDR3nt: TGCGCCAGCAGCTTGGCCACGGCAGGCCTTAACACTGAAGCTTTCTTT
CDR3aa: CASSLATAGLNTEAFF

d_gene: TRBD2
v_gene: TRBV27
abundance: many
j_gene: TRBJ2-7
CDR3nt: TGTGCCAGCAGTTTATTGGCGGGGGGCGAGGAGCAGTACTTC
CDR3aa: CASSLLAGGEEQYF

d_gene: -
v_gene: TRBV20-1
abundance: -
j_gene: TRBJ2-6
CDR3nt: TGCAGTGCTAGAGTGATCGGGCAGGCCATCTCTTCTGGGGCCAACGTCCTGACTTTC
CDR3aa: CSARVIGQAISSGANVLTF

d_gene: -
v_gene: TRBV19
abundance: few
j_gene: TRBJ2-1
CDR3nt: TGTGCCAGTAGTATAGGTTGGACTCAAGGCGGGAATGAGCAGTTCTTC
CDR3aa: CASSIGWTQGGNEQFF

d_gene: TRBD1
v_gene: TRBV28
abundance: many
j_gene: TRBJ2-1
CDR3nt: TGTGCCAGCACCTCGGACAGGGTTTTCTACAATGAGCAGTTCTTC
CDR3aa: CASTSDRVFYNEQFF

d_gene: TRBD1
v_gene: TRBV6-1
abundance: few
j_gene: TRBJ1-2
CDR3nt: TGTGCCAGCAGTGAACCCTCCATGACAGGGTTTTCTAACTATGGCTACACCTTC
CDR3aa: CASSEPSMTGFSNYGYTF

d_gene: TRBD2
v_gene: TRBV2
abundance: many
j_gene: TRBJ2-1
CDR3nt: TGTGCCAGCAGGTCCCCGGGACTACCTAGCAATGAGCAGTTCTTC
CDR3aa: CASRSPGLPSNEQFF

d_gene: -
v_gene: TRBV20-1
abundance: -
j_gene: TRBJ2-4
CDR3nt: TGCAGTGCTAGAGTCGGAAGGGAGGTTGGGGACATTCAGTACTTC
CDR3aa: CSARVGREVGDIQYF

d_gene: -
v_gene: TRBV9
abundance: many
j_gene: TRBJ1-1
CDR3nt: TGTGCCAGCAGCGCCCATACAGGGTCTAACACTGAAGCTTTCTTT
CDR3aa: CASSAHTGSNTEAFF

d_gene: TRBD1
v_gene: TRBV12-3/TRBV12-4
abundance: many
j_gene: TRBJ2-3
CDR3nt: TGTGCCAGCAACCGACAGGGTTTGGTAGATACGCAGTATTTT
CDR3aa: CASNRQGLVDTQYF

d_gene: -
v_gene: TRBV3-1
abundance: many
j_gene: TRBJ1-1
CDR3nt: TGTGCCAGCAGCCCTTACCGCATCATGAACACTGAAGCTTTCTTT
CDR3aa: CASSPYRIMNTEAFF

d_gene: -
v_gene: TRBV7-2
abundance: many
j_gene: TRBJ1-1
CDR3nt: TGTGCCAGCAGCTTTGGGGGCTGGACTGAAGCTTTCTTT
CDR3aa: CASSFGGWTEAFF

d_gene: -
v_gene: TRBV12-3/TRBV12-4
abundance: -
j_gene: TRBJ2-5
CDR3nt: TGTGCCAGCCGCCTCGGGAGCGAAGGGACCCAGTACTTC
CDR3aa: CASRLGSEGTQYF

d_gene: -
v_gene: TRBV11-2
abundance: many
j_gene: TRBJ1-4
CDR3nt: TGTGCCAGCAGCAAGGGGGGCCCTAATGAAAAACTGTTTTTT
CDR3aa: CASSKGGPNEKLFF

d_gene: TRBD1
v_gene: TRBV27
abundance: many
j_gene: TRBJ1-5
CDR3nt: TGTGCCAGCAGTGCTGGGACAGGGGTCAATCAGCCCCAGCATTTT
CDR3aa: CASSAGTGVNQPQHF

d_gene: TRBD2
v_gene: TRBV20-1
abundance: many
j_gene: TRBJ2-4
CDR3nt: TGCAGTGCTAGCCCCCTAGCGGGAGCCCAAAACATTCAGTACTTC
CDR3aa: CSASPLAGAQNIQYF

d_gene: -
v_gene: TRBV2
abundance: -
j_gene: TRBJ2-1
CDR3nt: TGTGCCAGCAGAGCATCTAGCTCGGGGGAGAATGAGCAGTTCTTC
CDR3aa: CASRASSSGENEQFF

d_gene: TRBD2
v_gene: TRBV9
abundance: -
j_gene: TRBJ2-3
CDR3nt: TGTGCCAGCAGCGTAAATGTACCGGGACTAGATGTTGCAGATACGCAGTATTTT
CDR3aa: CASSVNVPGLDVADTQYF

d_gene: -
v_gene: TRBV6-1
abundance: few
j_gene: TRBJ1-2
CDR3nt: TGTGCCAGCACCCGGCTCGGGGGTAACTATGGCTACACCTTC
CDR3aa: CASTRLGGNYGYTF

d_gene: -
v_gene: TRBV19
abundance: -
j_gene: TRBJ2-7
CDR3nt: TGTGCCAGTAGCGATGGGACGTGGGGCTACGAGCAGCACTTC
CDR3aa: CASSDGTWGYEQHF

d_gene: TRBD2
v_gene: TRBV5-1
abundance: -
j_gene: TRBJ2-7
CDR3nt: TGCGCCAGCAGCTTGGCTCAGAAACTAGCGGGAGTAGTATACGAGCAGTACTTC
CDR3aa: CASSLAQKLAGVVYEQYF

d_gene: -
v_gene: TRBV20-1
abundance: -
j_gene: TRBJ2-7
CDR3nt: TGCAGTGCTAGCCGCAGGTCCTACGAGCAGTACTTC
CDR3aa: CSASRRSYEQYF

d_gene: -
v_gene: TRBV20-1
abundance: -
j_gene: TRBJ1-6
CDR3nt: TGCAGTGCTAGAGATAGCACAGGGTTGAATTCACCCCTCCACTTT
CDR3aa: CSARDSTGLNSPLHF

d_gene: -
v_gene: TRBV20-1
abundance: many
j_gene: TRBJ1-1
CDR3nt: TGCAGTGCTAGAGGGTGGGCCCGGGAGGACCTCTTGAACACTGAAGCTTTCTTT
CDR3aa: CSARGWAREDLLNTEAFF

d_gene: TRBD2
v_gene: TRBV6-2/TRBV6-3
abundance: many
j_gene: TRBJ2-3
CDR3nt: TGTGCCAGCAGTATTACGGGACTAGCCACAGATACGCAGTATTTT
CDR3aa: CASSITGLATDTQYF

d_gene: -
v_gene: TRBV10-3
abundance: few
j_gene: TRBJ2-3
CDR3nt: TGTGCCATCAGAGGGAGCGGGAGCACAGATACGCAGTATTTT
CDR3aa: CAIRGSGSTDTQYF

d_gene: -
v_gene: TRBV20-1
abundance: few
j_gene: TRBJ2-1
CDR3nt: TGCAGTGCTAGAGATTCGAGTTCTAGCCCGTTCTTC
CDR3aa: CSARDSSSSPFF